A single sample is the source of the 30 T cell receptor beta chains below, sequenced in a study of blood T cell repertoires in COVID-19. This table comes from immunoSEQ multiplex PCR, and its TCRdb copy is limited to in-frame clones, with some not included. The data hold 170,000 or so clones, with approximately 86% observed a single time. Sequencing input: peripheral blood. The receptors derive from a man aged 35 to 55 with active or convalescent COVID-19.

The chain combines TRBV9 with TRBJ2-1, with 11 bases lining up with TRBD1. After removal of 0 bases from V and 6 bases from J, the junction contained 11 bases not matched to a gene. The V gene's germline CDR1 is SGDLS and CDR2 YYNGEE. The CDR3 totals 18 residues. In DNA form, the CDR3 reads TGTGCCAGCAGCGTAGCTTGGGCCCCCGGGACAGGGGGCAATGAGCAGTTCTTC. It codes for CASSVAWAPGTGGNEQFF.

This clone is a singleton in its sample. The chain recombines TRBV5-1 with TRBJ2-5; possible D gene TRBD2, 7 bases. The CDR3 covers 15 residues. Germline CDR1 is SGHRS and CDR2 is YFSETQ. Trimming cost V 0 bases and J 3 bases, with 12 bases left between them. This chain's CDR3 is CASSLEGGIEETQYF. The DNA for the CDR3 is TGCGCCAGCAGCTTGGAGGGGGGGATAGAAGAGACCCAGTACTTC. Full variable domain (outside the CDR3, taken from reference TRBV5-1 and TRBJ2-5): KAGVTQTPRYLIKTRGQQVTLSCSPISGHRSVSWYQQTPGQGLQFLFEYFSETQRNKGNFPGRFSGRQFSNSRSEMNVSTLELGDSALYLCASSLEGGIEETQYFGPGTRLLVL.

This chain links TRBV7-8 with TRBJ1-1; D possibly corresponds to TRBD1 (5 bases). V lost 5 bases, J lost 0 bases, and 13 bases lay in between. Germline CDR1 reads SGHVS; CDR2 reads FQNEAQ. The CDR3 is made up of 15 amino acids. CDR3 amino acids: CASSPPDRLNTEAFF. The CDR3 coding sequence is TGTGCCAGCAGCCCACCAGACAGATTGAACACTGAAGCTTTCTTT.

A single count supports this clone. V gene TRBV6-5 combines with J gene TRBJ1-1; TRBD1 might be the D (5 bases). This CDR3 region has 14 residues. Trimming shortened V by 6 bases and J by 1 base, and 12 bases separated the two germline ends. Germline CDR1 and CDR2: MNHEY and SVGAGI. CDR3 in DNA: TGTGCCAGCAGATGGGACTCGCCGAACACTGAAGCTTTCTTT. Translated, it gives CASRWDSPNTEAFF.

V is TRBV6-4 and J is TRBJ1-2; unclear D gene. The V end lost 6 bases, the J end lost 1 base, and 9 bases lay between the germline ends. Germline-derived CDR1 and CDR2 are MRHNA and SNTAGT. The CDR3 is 13 amino acids. CDR3 DNA: TGTGCCAGCAGCGCCGAGGGTAACTATGGCTACACCTTC. Translating it yields CASSAEGNYGYTF.

V is TRBV7-9 and J is TRBJ2-2, with D possibly TRBD1 on 5 matching bases. The V gene's germline CDR1 is SEHNR and CDR2 FQNEAQ (reference sequence). V dropped 1 base and J dropped 3 bases, with 6 bases sitting between them. There are 14 residues in the CDR3. CDR3 DNA sequence: TGTGCCAGCAGCTTAGTAGGGGACACCGGGGAGCTGTTTTTT. Amino acids: CASSLVGDTGELFF. Full variable domain (outside the CDR3, taken from reference TRBV7-9 and TRBJ2-2): DTGVSQNPRHKITKRGQNVTFRCDPISEHNRLYWYRQTLGQGPEFLTYFQNEAQLEKSRLLSDRFSAERPKGSFSTLEIQRTEQGDSAMYLCASSLVGDTGELFFGEGSRLTVL.

The V call is TRBV7-8, the J call TRBJ2-7; no clear D gene. There are 14 residues in the CDR3. Germline V gives CDR1 SGHVS, CDR2 FQNEAQ. V gave up 1 base and J gave up 3 bases, with 10 bases separating them. This CDR3 is CASSLVGGGYEQYF. As DNA, the CDR3 is TGTGCCAGCAGCTTAGTCGGTGGTGGCTACGAGCAGTACTTC. Full variable domain (remainder filled in from reference TRBV7-8 and TRBJ2-7): GAGVSQSPRYKVAKRGQDVALRCDPISGHVSLFWYQQALGQGPEFLTYFQNEAQLDKSGLPSDRFFAERPEGSVSTLKIQRTQQEDSAVYLCASSLVGGGYEQYFGPGTRLTVT.

The genes are TRBV24-1 and TRBJ2-7; the match to TRBD1 covers 9 bases. The V gene's germline CDR1 is KGHDR and CDR2 SFDVKD. The trim removed 3 bases at V and 4 bases at J, leaving 9 bases unmatched. The CDR3 is 16 amino acids. The CDR3 sequence: CATSDPRGQGLYEQYF. Written as DNA, the CDR3 is TGTGCCACCAGTGATCCGCGGGGACAGGGTCTTTACGAGCAGTACTTC.

In its sample, this clone was seen once. The J gene is TRBJ2-1, the V gene TRBV7-6; 8 positions match TRBD2. V shed 3 bases, J shed 2 bases, and the junction held 6 bases outside the gene matches. Germline CDR1 and CDR2: SGHVS and FNYEAQ. The CDR3 runs 16 residues. DNA of the CDR3: TGTGCCAGCAGCTTGTACCCGCGGGGGGCCTACAATGAGCAGTTCTTC. Translated: CASSLYPRGAYNEQFF. The complete variable domain, with remaining parts taken from reference TRBV7-6 and TRBJ2-1, reads GAGVSQSPRYKVTKRGQDVALRCDPISGHVSLYWYRQALGQGPEFLTYFNYEAQQDKSGLPNDRFSAERPEGSISTLTIQRTEQRDSAMYRCASSLYPRGAYNEQFFGPGTRLTVL.

The CDR3 DNA follows: TGTGCCAGTAGTCCTGGGACAGGGATTAATGAGCAGTTCTTC. Its translation: CASSPGTGINEQFF. This chain uses TRBV19 with TRBJ2-1; the match to TRBD1 covers 9 bases. V trimming: 5 bases; J trimming: 7 bases; junction bases outside the gene matches: 6. Germline V gene sequence: CDR1 LNHDA, CDR2 SQIVND (reference sequence). The CDR3 spans 14 residues.

This clone occurred once. The chain combines TRBV7-3 with TRBJ2-2, with D possibly matching TRBD1 (6 bases). The ends were cut back, 3 bases at V and 2 bases at J, with 13 bases in the middle. The CDR3 contains 16 residues. Germline loops: CDR1 SGHTA, CDR2 FQGTGA. The CDR3 spells CASSLVYRANTGELFF. Here the CDR3 DNA reads TGTGCCAGCAGCTTGGTCTACAGGGCAAACACCGGGGAGCTGTTTTTT. Variable domain in full (rest from reference TRBV7-3 and TRBJ2-2): GAGVSQTPSNKVTEKGKYVELRCDPISGHTALYWYRQSLGQGPEFLIYFQGTGAADDSGLPNDRFFAVRPEGSVSTLKIQRTERGDSAVYLCASSLVYRANTGELFFGEGSRLTVL.

CDR3 region: CASSWAGGAYYGYTF. CDR3 in DNA: TGTGCCAGCAGCTGGGCAGGGGGCGCTTACTATGGCTACACCTTC. The chain couples TRBV5-4 to TRBJ1-2, with TRBD1 matching 8 bases. Trimming cost V 3 bases and J 3 bases; bases outside gene matches: 7. There are 15 residues in the CDR3. Germline CDR1 and CDR2: SGHNT and YYREEE (reference sequence).

The V call is TRBV3-1 (or the pseudogene TRBV3-2), the J call TRBJ2-2; 9 nucleotides match TRBD1. The germline V gene encodes CDR1 LGHDT and CDR2 YNNKEL (reference sequence). The CDR3 extends over 16 amino acids. Trimming cost V 6 bases and J 1 base; bases outside gene matches: 6. CDR3 nucleotides: TGTGCCAGCAGGGACAGGGGCACTGAGAACACCGGGGAGCTGTTTTTT. Its translation is CASRDRGTENTGELFF.

The chain joins TRBV7-2 to TRBJ2-2, with 9 nucleotides matching TRBD2. With 1 base clipped from V and 10 bases from J, the junction kept 7 bases outside the gene matches. The CDR3 spans 15 residues. The germline V gene has CDR1 SGHTA and CDR2 FQGNSA. The CDR3 DNA sequence: TGTGCCAGCAGCTTAGACAGCGGGGGGCTATCGGAGCTGTTTTTT. Its translation is CASSLDSGGLSELFF.

The genes are TRBV9 and TRBJ2-5, with D perhaps matching TRBD2 (6 bases). V was trimmed by 4 bases and J by 2 bases, leaving 15 bases between them. CDR1 is SGDLS and CDR2 is YYNGEE in the germline V gene. The CDR3 covers 15 residues. For the CDR3, the DNA is TGTGCCAGCAGCTTTCGGGACGGAGGGCAAGAGACCCAGTACTTC. Translating gives CASSFRDGGQETQYF.

This chain joins TRBV3-1 (or the pseudogene TRBV3-2) and TRBJ2-7; no firm D call. Trimming took off 3 bases at V and 13 bases at J, with 13 bases between the two ends. Germline loops: CDR1 LGHDT, CDR2 YNNKEL (reference sequence). The CDR3 length is 11 residues. The CDR3 DNA reads as TGTGCCAGCAGCCATGAGGCCCAGCGCTACTTC. Encoded protein: CASSHEAQRYF.

This sequence joins TRBV5-6 and TRBJ2-7; the D is unclear. The germline V and J ends were trimmed by 2 bases and 3 bases, with 6 bases remaining between them. Germline V gene lookup returns CDR1 SGHDT and CDR2 YYEEEE. The CDR3 is 12 amino acids. CDR3 DNA: TGTGCCAGCAGCTTCGGGTACTACGAGCAGTACTTC. Translated: CASSFGYYEQYF.

This clone appeared a few times. The V and J genes are TRBV6-5 and TRBJ1-2; 7 bases are shared with TRBD1. This CDR3 has 12 residues. J gave up 4 bases and V 10 bases, and 6 bases lay outside the gene matches. Germline CDR1 MNHEY, CDR2 SVGAGI. In nucleotides, the CDR3 is TGTGCCAACTCGGACAGGTTCTATGGCTACACCTTC. Translated, it gives CANSDRFYGYTF.

In DNA form, the CDR3 reads TGTGCCAGCAGCCCACAGGGGATCTCTGGAAACACCATATATTTT. Translation gives CASSPQGISGNTIYF. The chain is built from TRBV6-6 and TRBJ1-3, with 7 bases aligning to TRBD1. The trim removed 6 bases at V and 0 bases at J, leaving 5 bases unmatched. Germline CDR1 is MNHNY and CDR2 is SVGAGI (reference sequence). This CDR3 has 15 residues.

This clone was seen more than once but under ten times. This sequence joins TRBV6-4 and TRBJ2-7; 12 bases agree with TRBD2. After removal of 7 bases from V and 2 bases from J, the junction contained 12 bases not matched to a gene. Germline values: CDR1 MRHNA, CDR2 SNTAGT. The CDR3 length is 17 residues. CDR3 bases: TGTGCCAGCAACAGCCCCGGGACTAGCGGGCGTCCCTACGAGCAGTACTTC. It encodes CASNSPGTSGRPYEQYF.

This clone was counted only a few times. This chain joins TRBV6-1 and TRBJ1-3; D not resolved. Germline V lookup: CDR1 MNHNS, CDR2 SASEGT. Deletions cut 2 bases from V and 4 bases from J, with 12 bases between. The CDR3 has 15 amino acids. CDR3 sequence reads: CASSERSHLGNTIYF. In DNA, the CDR3 is TGTGCCAGCAGTGAACGGTCCCATTTGGGAAACACCATATATTTT.

V gene TRBV5-4 combines with J gene TRBJ1-4, with D maybe TRBD1 (5 bases). V lost 3 bases, J lost 0 bases, and 12 bases lay in between. Germline CDR1 SGHNT, CDR2 YYREEE (reference sequence). This CDR3 comprises 16 residues. CDR3 DNA sequence: TGTGCCAGCAGCTGGGGGAGGGCATCAACTAATGAAAAACTGTTTTTT. Protein: CASSWGRASTNEKLFF.

The CDR3 DNA sequence: TGTGCCAGCAGTTCCCCGGGGGGAGGTGGGGAGACCCAGTACTTC. Its protein product is CASSSPGGGGETQYF. V gene TRBV6-6 combines with J gene TRBJ2-5, with 7 bases lining up with TRBD2. Germline CDR1 reads MNHNY; CDR2 reads SVGAGI (reference sequence). CDR3 length: 15 amino acids. V shed 4 bases, J shed 5 bases, and the junction held 10 bases outside the gene matches.

The rearrangement uses TRBV18 and TRBJ1-5; 8 bases fit TRBD1. This CDR3 spans 15 amino acids. Germline CDR1 KGHSH, CDR2 LQKENI. V trimming: 6 bases; J trimming: 6 bases; junction bases outside the gene matches: 10. The DNA of the CDR3 is TGTGCCAGCTCCCCAGGACAGGGAAGGGGTCAGCCCCAGCATTTT. Translated, it gives CASSPGQGRGQPQHF.

J is TRBJ2-5 and V is TRBV9, with D maybe TRBD2 (6 bases). Trimming stripped 4 bases from V and 2 bases from J, with 9 bases between. The CDR3 extends over 13 amino acids. CDR1 and CDR2 from the germline V gene are SGDLS and YYNGEE. CDR3 amino acids: CASSTGGQETQYF. CDR3 coding DNA: TGTGCCAGCAGCACCGGGGGTCAAGAGACCCAGTACTTC.

The chain couples TRBV4-1 to TRBJ2-1; 8 positions agree with TRBD2. The germline CDR1 and CDR2 sequences are MGHRA and YSYEKL. There are 16 residues in the CDR3. The V segment lost 5 bases and the J segment 5 bases; nucleotides outside the gene matches: 11. DNA for the CDR3: TGCGCCAGCAGCGACCCACTAGCGGCGGGCGACAATGAGCAGTTCTTC. Translating it yields CASSDPLAAGDNEQFF.

The DNA for the CDR3 is TGTGCCAGCACCTCTGGAGGCCAACTAGTACCCCAGGAGACCCAGTACTTC. Translated, it gives CASTSGGQLVPQETQYF. The chain is built from TRBV5-4 and TRBJ2-5; TRBD2 might be the D (5 bases). There are 17 residues in the CDR3. Germline CDR1 SGHNT, CDR2 YYREEE (reference sequence). V lost 6 bases to trimming and J lost 5 bases, with 26 bases between them. Full variable domain (remainder filled in from reference TRBV5-4 and TRBJ2-5): ETGVTQSPTHLIKTRGQQVTLRCSSQSGHNTVSWYQQALGQGPQFIFQYYREEENGRGNFPPRFSGLQFPNYSSELNVNALELDDSALYLCASTSGGQLVPQETQYFGPGTRLLVL.

The CDR3 loop reads CASSQTGLGSYEQYF. The CDR3, as DNA: TGCGCCAGCAGCCAGACAGGGTTGGGGTCCTACGAGCAGTACTTC. The chain carries TRBV4-3 and TRBJ2-7; 7 bases map to TRBD1. Trimming at V came to 3 bases and at J to 1 base, leaving 6 bases not matched to a gene. The CDR3 length is 15 residues. The germline V gene encodes CDR1 LGHNA and CDR2 YSLEER.

The V call is TRBV7-2, the J call TRBJ1-5; TRBD1 is a possible D gene (6 bases). The CDR3 runs 17 residues. The V gene's germline CDR1 is SGHTA and CDR2 FQGNSA. V was cut by 2 bases and J by 2 bases, with 16 bases left in between. The CDR3: CASSLFPRGAGNQPQHF. CDR3 nucleotides: TGTGCCAGCAGCTTATTTCCGCGGGGGGCAGGCAATCAGCCCCAGCATTTT.

The chain joins TRBV6-5 to TRBJ2-3; TRBD2 might be the D (6 bases). CDR3 length: 15 amino acids. With 8 bases removed from V and 2 bases from J, the gap between germline ends came to 17 bases. Germline CDR1 reads MNHEY; CDR2 reads SVGAGI. CDR3: CASERRDFTTDTQYF. DNA for the CDR3: TGTGCCAGCGAGCGACGGGACTTCACCACAGATACGCAGTATTTT.